This TCR beta chain was sequenced in a study of post-analysis software for immune sequencing data. Regarding the study as a whole: Controls had significantly higher normalized Chao1 diversity than multiple sclerosis patients. Five or six TRBV segments, TRBV5-6, TRBV5-1 and TRBV20-1 among them, were found more frequent in patients than controls.

As for this clonotype: The antigen is not known.

Trimming cost V 5 bases and J 9 bases, with 11 bases left between them. The CDR3 contains 11 residues. Unique molecular identifiers had been added to the TCR beta cDNA libraries. Some 500,000 cDNA molecules were obtained from around 0.96 to 9.9 million T cells. TCRdb ran MiXCR on the PCR reads and lists one entry per CDR3 protein. The sample shows over 300,000 distinct CDR3 sequences, less than 40% of them seen only once. This receptor was identified in a girl aged 5 to 17 with multiple sclerosis. The chain couples TRBV12-3 or TRBV12-4 to TRBJ2-7, with D perhaps TRBD1 or TRBD2 (5 bases each). Sequenced input: blood. In DNA, the CDR3 is TGTGCCAGCAGTACCGGGGACCGGCAGTACTTC. Amino acids: CASSTGDRQYF.